Below, 13 T cell receptor beta chains from the same sample are listed, as sequenced in a study of response to subunit inactivated influenza vaccine. TCRdb recomputed calls from the RT-PCR reads with MiXCR, one row per CDR3 protein. The table lists about 800,000 distinct CDR3 sequences, 21% of them singletons. This specimen consisted of PBMCs from blood, obtained roughly 5 days after vaccination. The receptors derive from a man aged 50 to 60 who received an inactivated influenza vaccine.

The chain uses TRBV18 and TRBJ2-7, with 9 bases aligning to TRBD1. Germline V gene data show CDR1 as KGHSH and CDR2 as LQKENI. This CDR3 has 15 residues. The V and J ends lost 5 bases and 5 bases, in that order; junction bases with no gene match: 10. The CDR3: CASSAQGASRDEQYF. The CDR3 DNA is TGTGCCAGCTCAGCACAGGGGGCTAGCCGGGACGAGCAGTACTTC. Based on the CDR3 plus reference TRBV18 and TRBJ2-7, the full variable domain is NAGVMQNPRHLVRRRGQEARLRCSPMKGHSHVYWYRQLPEEGLKFMVYLQKENIIDESGMPKERFSAEFPKEGPSILRIQQVVRGDSAAYFCASSAQGASRDEQYFGPGTRLTVT.

This chain uses TRBV7-2 with TRBJ1-1; no definite D call. Germline lookup yields CDR1 SGHTA and CDR2 FQGNSA. V lost 1 base to trimming and J lost 7 bases, with 13 bases between them. The CDR3 contains 14 residues. The CDR3 protein is CASSLGGNPDEAFF. The CDR3, as DNA: TGTGCCAGCAGCTTAGGAGGTAACCCAGATGAAGCTTTCTTT.

V gene TRBV2 combines with J gene TRBJ2-2; 7 bases are a match to TRBD2. Trimming at V came to 2 bases and at J to 6 bases, leaving 9 bases not matched to a gene. Per germline, CDR1 SNHLY and CDR2 FYNNEI. The CDR3 sequence is 16 residues long. The CDR3 DNA is TGTGCCAGCAGTGAAAGGCGCGGGAGATGGGCCGGGGAGCTGTTTTTT. Translating gives CASSERRGRWAGELFF.

The J gene is TRBJ2-3, the V gene TRBV10-3, with a tentative D call TRBD2 (5 bases). Trimming cost V 6 bases and J 2 bases, with 15 bases left between them. CDR1 is ENHRY, CDR2 SYGVKD, per germline. CDR3 length: 15 residues. The CDR3 is CAISPRSGNTDTQYF. Written as DNA, the CDR3 is TGTGCCATCAGCCCCCGGTCGGGAAACACAGATACGCAGTATTTT.

The table lists this clonotype with a few counts. V and J are TRBV12-3 or TRBV12-4 and TRBJ1-4, with TRBD1 identical over 8 bases. The V and J ends lost 5 bases and 6 bases, in that order; junction bases with no gene match: 5. CDR3 size: 14 residues. The CDR3 nucleotides are TGTGCCAGCAGTCCGGGACAGGCGTATGAAAAACTGTTTTTT. It codes for CASSPGQAYEKLFF.

This clonotype was found a few times. The rearrangement uses TRBV5-1 and TRBJ2-3, with D possibly matching TRBD1 (5 bases). Per the germline V gene, CDR1 is SGHRS and CDR2 is YFSETQ. Trimming stripped 0 bases from V and 0 bases from J, with 8 bases between. This CDR3 is 15 amino acids long. The CDR3 nucleotides read TGCGCCAGCAGCTTGGACAGGAGAAGCACAGATACGCAGTATTTT. It codes for CASSLDRRSTDTQYF.

The sample holds many counts of this clonotype. This chain uses TRBV12-3 or TRBV12-4 with TRBJ2-1; TRBD2 aligns across 7 bases. J lost 6 bases, V lost 5 bases, and 4 bases had no gene match. The length of the CDR3 is 13 residues. The CDR3 loop reads CASSPAGANEQFF. DNA of the CDR3: TGTGCCAGCAGTCCTGCGGGAGCCAATGAGCAGTTCTTC.

This clonotype has more than one count but fewer than ten. V is TRBV4-3 and J is TRBJ2-5; D is unresolved. The CDR3 is made up of 14 amino acids. V lost 5 bases and J 4 bases, leaving 14 bases between the germline ends. The germline V gene has CDR1 LGHNA and CDR2 YSLEER. CDR3 region: CASSERLKSETQYF. The CDR3, as DNA: TGCGCCAGCAGCGAGCGCCTAAAGTCAGAGACCCAGTACTTC.

This chain joins TRBV5-1 and TRBJ2-5; TRBD2 is a possible D gene (5 bases). The CDR3 has 14 residues. V lost 1 base, J lost 1 base, and 8 bases lay in between. From germline, CDR1 is SGHRS and CDR2 YFSETQ. The CDR3 sequence: CASSLTGVQETQYF. The CDR3, as DNA: TGCGCCAGCAGCTTGACCGGGGTCCAAGAGACCCAGTACTTC.

This sequence joins TRBV6-4 and TRBJ1-1; 12 bases line up with TRBD1. The germline V gene has CDR1 MRHNA and CDR2 SNTAGT. The CDR3 has 17 residues. Trimming cost V 5 bases and J 4 bases; bases outside gene matches: 11. The CDR3 DNA reads TGTGCCAGCAGTCCCCGGGACAGGGGGCGTCGTACCACTGAAGCTTTCTTT. Residues: CASSPRDRGRRTTEAFF.

DNA of the CDR3: TGTGCCAGCAGCCAATCATCGTTGGCAACCTTGACCAAAAACATTCAGTACTTC. Translating it yields CASSQSSLATLTKNIQYF. J is TRBJ2-4 and V is TRBV3-1; the D is unclear. Trimming took 2 bases from V and 2 from J, leaving 19 bases between them. Germline CDR1 reads LGHDT; CDR2 reads YNNKEL (reference sequence). The CDR3 totals 18 residues.

There are a few counts of this clonotype. V and J are TRBV5-1 and TRBJ2-5, with D perhaps matching TRBD2 (5 bases). The CDR3 covers 14 residues. V lost 2 bases and J lost 3, with 11 bases in between. From germline, CDR1 is SGHRS and CDR2 YFSETQ. The CDR3 DNA is TGCGCCAGCAGCTTCGTGGGAGCGGAAGAGACCCAGTACTTC. It encodes CASSFVGAEETQYF.

This chain connects TRBV7-2 to TRBJ2-7; D possibly corresponds to TRBD2 (6 bases). Per the germline V gene, CDR1 is SGHTA and CDR2 is FQGNSA. The V end was cut by 7 bases, the J end by 0 bases, with 13 bases between. The CDR3 runs to 14 residues. CDR3 sequence: CASKIGGSSYEQYF. In DNA, the CDR3 is TGTGCCAGCAAAATAGGAGGGAGCTCCTACGAGCAGTACTTC.